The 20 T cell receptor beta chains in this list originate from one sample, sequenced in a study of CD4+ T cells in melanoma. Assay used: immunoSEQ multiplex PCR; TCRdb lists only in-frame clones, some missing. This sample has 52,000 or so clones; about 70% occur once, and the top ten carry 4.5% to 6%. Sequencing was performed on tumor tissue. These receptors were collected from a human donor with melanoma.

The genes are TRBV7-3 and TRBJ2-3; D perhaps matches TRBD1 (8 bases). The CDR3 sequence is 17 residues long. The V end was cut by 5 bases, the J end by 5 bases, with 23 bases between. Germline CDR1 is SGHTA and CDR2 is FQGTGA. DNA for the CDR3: TGTGCCAGCAGCGAACGAGACAGGGGAGGGTGGGGAGATACGCAGTATTTT. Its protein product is CASSERDRGGWGDTQYF. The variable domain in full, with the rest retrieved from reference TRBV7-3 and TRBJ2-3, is GAGVSQTPSNKVTEKGKYVELRCDPISGHTALYWYRQSLGQGPEFLIYFQGTGAADDSGLPNDRFFAVRPEGSVSTLKIQRTERGDSAVYLCASSERDRGGWGDTQYFGPGTRLTVL.

CDR3 nucleotide sequence: TGTGCCAGCAGTGATTTAGGCGTCTTGAATCAGCCCCAGCATTTT. It translates to CASSDLGVLNQPQHF. The chain combines TRBV2 with TRBJ1-5, with unresolved D. CDR3 length: 15 amino acids. The germline gives CDR1 SNHLY, CDR2 FYNNEI. V was cut by 3 bases and J by 4 bases, with 13 bases left in between.

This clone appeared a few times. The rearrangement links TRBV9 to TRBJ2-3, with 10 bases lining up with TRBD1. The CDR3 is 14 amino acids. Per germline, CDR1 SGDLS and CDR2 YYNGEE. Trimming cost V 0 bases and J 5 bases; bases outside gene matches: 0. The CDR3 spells CASSVGTGGDTQYF. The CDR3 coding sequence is TGTGCCAGCAGCGTAGGGACAGGGGGAGATACGCAGTATTTT.

The CDR3 spells CASSVFEGSNTGELFF. CDR3 sequence (DNA): TGTGCCAGCAGCGTATTTGAGGGTTCGAACACCGGGGAGCTGTTTTTT. This chain links TRBV9 with TRBJ2-2, with a tentative D call TRBD2 (5 bases). The V gene's germline CDR1 is SGDLS and CDR2 YYNGEE. Between the trimmed V and J ends, which lost 1 base and 0 bases, there was a span of 10 bases. The CDR3 is 16 residues long.

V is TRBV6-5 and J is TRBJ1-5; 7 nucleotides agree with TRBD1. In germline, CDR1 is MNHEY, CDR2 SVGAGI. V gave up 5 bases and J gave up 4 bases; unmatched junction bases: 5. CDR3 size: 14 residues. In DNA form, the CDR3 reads TGTGCCAGCAGTGCGGACAGGTGGAATCAGCCCCAGCATTTT. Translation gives CASSADRWNQPQHF.

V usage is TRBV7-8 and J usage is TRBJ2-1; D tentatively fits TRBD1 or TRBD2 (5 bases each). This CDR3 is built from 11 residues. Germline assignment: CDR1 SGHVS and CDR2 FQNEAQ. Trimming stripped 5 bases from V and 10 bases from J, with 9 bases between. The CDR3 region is CASSTGTEQFF. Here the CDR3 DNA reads TGTGCCAGCAGCACCGGGACCGAGCAGTTCTTC.

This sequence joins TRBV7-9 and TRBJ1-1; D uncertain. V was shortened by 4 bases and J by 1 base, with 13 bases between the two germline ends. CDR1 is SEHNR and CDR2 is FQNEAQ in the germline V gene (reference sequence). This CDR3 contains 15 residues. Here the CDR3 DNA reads TGTGCCAGCAGCTCCGCCCTTGGTCGGAACACTGAAGCTTTCTTT. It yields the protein CASSSALGRNTEAFF.

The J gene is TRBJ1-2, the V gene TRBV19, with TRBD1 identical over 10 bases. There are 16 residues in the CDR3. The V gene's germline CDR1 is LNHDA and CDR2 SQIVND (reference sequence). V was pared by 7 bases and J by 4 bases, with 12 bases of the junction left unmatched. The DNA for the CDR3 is TGTGCCAGTACCAGCTTGGACAGGGGGTCTGGCTATGGCTACACCTTC. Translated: CASTSLDRGSGYGYTF.

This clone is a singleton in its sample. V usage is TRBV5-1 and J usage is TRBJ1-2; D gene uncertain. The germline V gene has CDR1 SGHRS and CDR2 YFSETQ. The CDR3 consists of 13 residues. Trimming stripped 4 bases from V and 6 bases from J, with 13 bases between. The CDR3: CASSRVLGDGYTF. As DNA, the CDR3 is TGCGCCAGCAGCCGAGTTCTTGGGGATGGCTACACCTTC.

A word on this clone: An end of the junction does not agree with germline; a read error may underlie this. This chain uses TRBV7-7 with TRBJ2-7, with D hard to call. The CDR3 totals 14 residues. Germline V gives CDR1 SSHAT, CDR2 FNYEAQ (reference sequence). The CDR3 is CASSLQPNSYEQYF. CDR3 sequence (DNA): TGTGCTAGCAGCTTACAACCGAACTCCTACGAGCAGTACTTC.

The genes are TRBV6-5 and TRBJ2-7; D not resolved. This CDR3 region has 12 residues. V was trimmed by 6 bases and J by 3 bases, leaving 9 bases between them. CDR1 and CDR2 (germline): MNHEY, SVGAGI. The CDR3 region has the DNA TGTGCCAGCAGCTCCTACGGCTACGAGCAGTACTTC. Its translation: CASSSYGYEQYF.

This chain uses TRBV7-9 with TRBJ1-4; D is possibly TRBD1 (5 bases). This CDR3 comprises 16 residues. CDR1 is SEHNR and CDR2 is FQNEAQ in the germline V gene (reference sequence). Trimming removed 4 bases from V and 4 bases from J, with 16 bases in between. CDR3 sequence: CASSSRQSRGNEKLFF. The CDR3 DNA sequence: TGTGCCAGCAGCTCAAGACAGTCTCGCGGTAATGAAAAACTGTTTTTT.

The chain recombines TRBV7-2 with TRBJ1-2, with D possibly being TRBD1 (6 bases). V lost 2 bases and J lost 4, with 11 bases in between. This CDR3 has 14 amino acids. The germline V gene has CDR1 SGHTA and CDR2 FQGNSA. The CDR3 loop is CASSLSGELYGYTF. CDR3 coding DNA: TGTGCCAGCAGCTTATCAGGGGAGCTCTATGGCTACACCTTC.

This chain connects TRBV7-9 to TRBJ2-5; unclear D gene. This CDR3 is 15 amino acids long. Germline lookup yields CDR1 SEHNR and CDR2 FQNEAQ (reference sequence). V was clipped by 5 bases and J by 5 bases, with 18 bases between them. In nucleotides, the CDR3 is TGTGCCAGCAGCCGTACGATTTTGGCCCGGGAGACCCAGTACTTC. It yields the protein CASSRTILARETQYF.

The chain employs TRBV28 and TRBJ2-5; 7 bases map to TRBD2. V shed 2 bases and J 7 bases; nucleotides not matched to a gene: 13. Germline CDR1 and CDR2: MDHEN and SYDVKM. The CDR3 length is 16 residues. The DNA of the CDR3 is TGTGCCAGCAGTTTACTGGGGACTAAGGGGCTGGGGACCCAGTACTTC. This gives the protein CASSLLGTKGLGTQYF.

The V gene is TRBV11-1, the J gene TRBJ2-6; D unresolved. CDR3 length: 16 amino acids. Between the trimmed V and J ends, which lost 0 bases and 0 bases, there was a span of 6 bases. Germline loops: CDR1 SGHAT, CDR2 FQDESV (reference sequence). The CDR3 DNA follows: TGTGCCAGCAGCTTAGCGCTGAACTCTGGGGCCAACGTCCTGACTTTC. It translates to CASSLALNSGANVLTF. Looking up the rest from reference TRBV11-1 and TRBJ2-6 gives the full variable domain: EAEVAQSPRYKITEKSQAVAFWCDPISGHATLYWYRQILGQGPELLVQFQDESVVDDSQLPKDRFSAERLKGVDSTLKIQPAELGDSAMYLCASSLALNSGANVLTFGAGSRLTVL.

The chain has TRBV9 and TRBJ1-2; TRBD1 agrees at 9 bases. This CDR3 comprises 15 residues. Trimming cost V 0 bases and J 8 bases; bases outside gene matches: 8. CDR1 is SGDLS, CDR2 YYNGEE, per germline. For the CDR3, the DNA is TGTGCCAGCAGCGTAGGGGGGACAGGGTATCCGGGCTACACCTTC. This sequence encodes CASSVGGTGYPGYTF.

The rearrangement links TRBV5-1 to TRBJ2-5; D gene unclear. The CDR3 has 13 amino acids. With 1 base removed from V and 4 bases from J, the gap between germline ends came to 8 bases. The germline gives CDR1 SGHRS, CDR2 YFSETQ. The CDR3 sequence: CASSLPDGETQYF. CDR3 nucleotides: TGCGCCAGCAGCTTGCCGGACGGAGAGACCCAGTACTTC.

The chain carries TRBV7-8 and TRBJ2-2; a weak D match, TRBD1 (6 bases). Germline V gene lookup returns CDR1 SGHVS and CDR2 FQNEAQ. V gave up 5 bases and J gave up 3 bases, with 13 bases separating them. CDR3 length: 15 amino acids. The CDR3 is CASSPPGDHTGELFF. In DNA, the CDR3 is TGTGCCAGCAGCCCACCAGGGGATCACACCGGGGAGCTGTTTTTT.

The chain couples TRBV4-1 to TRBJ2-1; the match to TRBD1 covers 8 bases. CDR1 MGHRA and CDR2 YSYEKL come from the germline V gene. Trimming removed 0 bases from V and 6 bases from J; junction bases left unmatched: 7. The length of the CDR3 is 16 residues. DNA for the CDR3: TGCGCCAGCAGCCAAGATGTGAACAGGGGGTCCAATGAGCAGTTCTTC. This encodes CASSQDVNRGSNEQFF.